This T cell receptor (beta chain) emerged from a study of early stage breast cancer tumors. Study context: Most invasive tumors, twelve of 16, were ER+/PR+/HER2-.

With regard to this clone: Its antigen is not known.

Study observations and caveats: Bulk DNA sequencing of unsorted cells missed chain pairing and markers. Blood repertoires resembled normal breast more than tumor. Tumors had approximately 2.5-fold higher T cell density and higher clonality than adjacent normal breast tissue.

Germline V lookup: CDR1 SGDLS, CDR2 YYNGEE. The CDR3 length is 15 residues. With V trimmed by 2 bases and J by 3 bases, 1 base remained unmatched. The table came from immunoSEQ multiplex PCR; TCRdb's copy has only in-frame clones and leaves some out. The profile covers over 40,000 clones, with more than 70% appearing a single time and 3.4% taken by the ten largest. The sequence came from a person aged 40 to 50 with breast cancer. Material: blood. The V call is TRBV9, the J call TRBJ1-4; the match to TRBD1 covers 10 bases. The CDR3 DNA follows: TGTGCCAGCAGCGTCGGGACAGGGGCTAATGAAAAACTGTTTTTT. Its translation: CASSVGTGANEKLFF.